This T cell receptor (beta chain) emerged from a study of blood T cell repertoires in COVID-19. Study information: The study drew acute and convalescent COVID-19 samples from the United States, Italy and Spain. Sources were T cells, B-cell-depleted T cells, or PBMCs; the material itself was cDNA or gDNA.

Seattle cases were enrolled at active infection and followed longitudinally. Original processing methods: Amplifying reference gene primers gave estimates of nucleated cell counts. The repertoire was sequenced with immunoSEQ multiplex PCR; TCRdb's copy has only in-frame clones and lacks some. V and J calls plus clone size are reproduced from that table; the DNA served to infer D and trimming. Altogether 85,000 to 120,000 clones are present, 75% to 90% being singletons, with the ten largest covering around 5%. This clone turned up a few times. Trimming took off 6 bases at V and 2 bases at J, with 13 bases between the two ends. The germline CDR1 and CDR2 sequences are LNHDA and SQIVND (reference sequence). This CDR3 is 14 amino acids long.

The chain combines TRBV19 with TRBJ1-2; no firm D call. The TCR comes from a woman aged 45-60 years with COVID-19, enrolled during active disease. The sample taken for sequencing was peripheral blood. CDR3 nucleotide sequence: TGTGCCAGTAGCGGATTTCAGAGGAACTATGGCTACACCTTC. Its translation is CASSGFQRNYGYTF.